A selection of T cell receptor beta chains follows, all from one sample in a study of shared clonotypes between healthy human individuals. Profiling relied on immunoSEQ multiplex PCR, and the TCRdb table lists in-frame clones only, not all of them. The sample comprises over a million clones, roughly 95% of which are singletons, and approximately 1.2% rests with the top ten. Sequencing used naive CD4+ T cells sorted from blood. The receptor set was obtained from a man between 25 and 39 years old in good health. Both conserved end residues are part of each CDR3. Fields, in order: V gene, clone size, J gene, D gene, CDR3 protein, CDR3 DNA. D genes are given only for firm matches. Size values are once, few and many counts, or a class for expanded clones, and some rows have none.

V: TRBV9
size: NA
J: TRBJ2-7
D: NA
CDR3: CASSAVAESSYEQYF
DNA: TGTGCCAGCAGCGCCGTAGCGGAGAGCTCCTACGAGCAGTACTTC

V: TRBV30
size: NA
J: TRBJ2-1
D: NA
CDR3: CAWSKGLNEQFF
DNA: TGTGCCTGGAGTAAAGGGTTAAACGAGCAGTTCTTC

V: TRBV2
size: NA
J: TRBJ1-1
D: TRBD1
CDR3: CASRAGTVNTEAFF
DNA: TGTGCCAGCAGGGCCGGGACAGTTAACACTGAAGCTTTCTTT

V: TRBV27
size: NA
J: TRBJ2-1
D: NA
CDR3: CASSLLSRRGGMPSYNEQFF
DNA: TGTGCCAGCAGTTTATTGTCCAGAAGGGGTGGGATGCCATCCTACAATGAGCAGTTCTTC

V: TRBV7-2
size: NA
J: TRBJ2-7
D: NA
CDR3: CASSLGLINTYEQYF
DNA: TGTGCCAGCAGCTTAGGCTTGATCAACACCTACGAGCAGTACTTC

V: TRBV6-5
size: few
J: TRBJ2-7
D: TRBD1
CDR3: CASMGRGRGEQYF
DNA: TGTGCCAGCATGGGTAGGGGGCGCGGGGAGCAGTACTTC

V: TRBV10-1
size: NA
J: TRBJ2-7
D: NA
CDR3: CASSGYGSRNHEQYF
DNA: TGCGCCAGCAGTGGATACGGGAGTAGGAATCACGAGCAGTACTTC

V: TRBV28
size: once
J: TRBJ2-1
D: TRBD2
CDR3: CASWLAGSSYNEQFF
DNA: TGTGCCAGCTGGCTAGCGGGAAGCTCCTACAATGAGCAGTTCTTC

V: TRBV29-1
size: few
J: TRBJ2-4
D: TRBD1
CDR3: CSGQDRTDIQYF
DNA: TGCAGCGGCCAGGACAGGACGGACATTCAGTACTTC

V: TRBV5-1
size: NA
J: TRBJ2-2
D: NA
CDR3: CASRIGPGTTYGELFF
DNA: TGCGCCAGCAGAATAGGCCCCGGGACCACCTACGGGGAGCTGTTTTTT

V: TRBV28
size: once
J: TRBJ1-1
D: NA
CDR3: CASSFLGDGAFF
DNA: TGTGCCAGCAGTTTTTTGGGGGACGGGGCTTTCTTT

V: TRBV4-1
size: NA
J: TRBJ1-1
D: NA
CDR3: CASSQVYGAAEAFF
DNA: TGCGCCAGCAGCCAAGTTTACGGGGCGGCTGAAGCTTTCTTT

V: TRBV2
size: NA
J: TRBJ2-1
D: NA
CDR3: CASSYTEIRDEQFF
DNA: TGTGCCAGCAGTTATACCGAAATTAGGGATGAGCAGTTCTTC

V: TRBV28
size: NA
J: TRBJ2-3
D: TRBD1
CDR3: CASSPRQGVTDTQYF
DNA: TGTGCCAGCAGTCCCCGACAGGGAGTCACAGATACGCAGTATTTT

V: TRBV5-1
size: once
J: TRBJ2-1
D: TRBD2
CDR3: CASSFGLEEQFF
DNA: TGCGCCAGCAGCTTCGGACTAGAAGAGCAGTTCTTC

V: TRBV6-6
size: NA
J: TRBJ1-5
D: NA
CDR3: CASKDTGNQPQHF
DNA: TGTGCCAGCAAGGACACCGGCAATCAGCCCCAGCATTTT

V: TRBV10-3
size: NA
J: TRBJ2-5
D: TRBD2
CDR3: CAISEGTSETQYF
DNA: TGTGCCATCAGCGAGGGGACTAGTGAGACCCAGTACTTC

V: TRBV27
size: few
J: TRBJ2-1
D: TRBD2
CDR3: CASKMGTSGSNNEQFF
DNA: TGTGCCAGCAAAATGGGGACTAGCGGGAGTAACAATGAGCAGTTCTTC

V: TRBV6-5
size: NA
J: TRBJ1-2
D: NA
CDR3: CASSYSGIRPYGYTF
DNA: TGTGCCAGCAGTTACTCGGGGATTAGACCCTATGGCTACACCTTC

V: TRBV19
size: once
J: TRBJ2-7
D: NA
CDR3: CASSIPGYSEQYF
DNA: TGTGCCAGTAGTATCCCAGGCTACTCCGAGCAGTACTTC

V: TRBV23-1
size: NA
J: TRBJ1-5
D: TRBD1
CDR3: CATPTGTDYSNQPQHF
DNA: TGCGCCACCCCAACCGGGACAGACTATAGCAATCAGCCCCAGCATTTT

V: TRBV11-2
size: NA
J: TRBJ2-3
D: NA
CDR3: CASSYGGVDTQYF
DNA: TGTGCCAGCAGCTACGGTGGGGTGGATACGCAGTATTTT

V: TRBV6-5
size: NA
J: TRBJ2-5
D: NA
CDR3: CASSYSLRGQETQYF
DNA: TGTGCCAGCAGTTACTCCCTCAGGGGACAAGAGACCCAGTACTTC

V: TRBV9
size: NA
J: TRBJ2-2
D: TRBD2
CDR3: CASSVASGTGELFF
DNA: TGTGCCAGCAGCGTGGCTAGCGGAACCGGGGAGCTGTTTTTT

V: TRBV7-9
size: NA
J: TRBJ2-1
D: NA
CDR3: CASSSGLPADEQFF
DNA: TGTGCCAGCAGCTCGGGACTCCCCGCCGATGAGCAGTTCTTC

V: TRBV19
size: NA
J: TRBJ2-1
D: NA
CDR3: CASSAFAGSSGEQFF
DNA: TGTGCCAGTAGTGCCTTTGCAGGGAGTTCGGGAGAGCAGTTCTTC

V: TRBV1
size: NA
J: TRBJ2-1
D: NA
CDR3: CTSSQVCPGARGLPLGSNEQFF
DNA: TGCACCAGCAGCCAAGTCTGCCCAGGGGCGCGAGGTCTCCCCTTGGGTAGCAATGAGCAGTTCTTC

V: TRBV10-3
size: NA
J: TRBJ2-7
D: TRBD1
CDR3: CAISESSVQGAGEQYF
DNA: TGTGCCATCAGTGAGTCTTCGGTTCAGGGGGCTGGCGAGCAGTACTTC

V: TRBV28
size: NA
J: TRBJ2-7
D: TRBD1
CDR3: CASSLAGTGVNEQYF
DNA: TGTGCCAGCAGTTTAGCCGGGACAGGGGTCAACGAGCAGTACTTC